This T cell receptor (beta chain) stems from a study of T cells in Graves' hyperthyroidism and ophthalmopathy. Researchers took RNA transcripts and amplified the TCR beta CDR3 regions from them. The HTBI set primed first-round TCR CDR3 RT-PCR. TCRdb reprocessed the multiplex PCR reads with MiXCR, giving one entry per CDR3 protein. The repertoire has a few hundred thousand distinct CDR3 sequences, about 16% of them found once; the top ten carry 32%. This clonotype was detected only a few times. This CDR3 contains 12 residues. V dropped 8 bases and J dropped 4 bases, with 9 bases sitting between them. Germline V lookup: CDR1 MNHNS, CDR2 SASEGT.

The genes are TRBV6-1 and TRBJ2-1; D perhaps matches TRBD2 (5 bases). The sequenced material came from blood. The sequence was obtained from a woman in her twenties or thirties with Graves' hyperthyroidism. The CDR3 is CASLTRYNEQFF. The CDR3 region has the DNA TGTGCCAGCCTAACTAGATACAATGAGCAGTTCTTC.